This T cell receptor (beta chain) comes out of a study of T cell responses to AZD1222 COVID-19 vaccine. CDR1 is SGHRS and CDR2 is YFSETQ in the germline V gene. The V gene end was trimmed by 3 bases and the J gene end by 2 bases; junction bases not matched to a gene: 10. The CDR3 spans 16 residues. About this clone: Its cognate antigen is unknown.

Overall study findings and caveats: Spike-specific TCRs gained breadth and depth after people received two AZD1222 doses. Repertoires were collected only later (after the peak T cell response had occurred). Regions 160-218 and 743-854 dominated among vaccine-associated CD4 TCRs spanning spike.

The assay was immunoSEQ multiplex PCR, and TCRdb's table has in-frame clones only and misses some. Here the sample spans about 85,000 clones, around 90% being singletons. The chain uses TRBV5-1 and TRBJ2-7, with TRBD2 matching over 8 bases. The sequencing used peripheral blood, collected on day 0 of AZD1222 vaccination. The sequence was collected from an adult in good health. CDR3 sequence: CASSWGIGGGTYEQYF. The CDR3 region has the DNA TGCGCCAGCAGCTGGGGGATTGGCGGGGGGACCTACGAGCAGTACTTC.